Listed here is a single T cell receptor beta chain. Unmatched junction bases numbered 6, after V lost 6 bases and J lost 7 bases. Germline V gene sequence: CDR1 MNHEY, CDR2 SVGAGI. This CDR3 has 14 residues. The data stem from a study of OX40 agonist ivuxolimab in advanced cancers. Looking at the study overall: Ivuxolimab is a fully human IgG2 antibody that activates OX40 (CD134).

Clones were read by immunoSEQ multiplex PCR, and TCRdb kept only the in-frame ones, dropping some. Seen here are 60,000 to 75,000 clones, approximately 85% observed once, and the top ten hold approximately 4.7%. Sequenced here: CD4+ or CD8+ T cells sorted from blood, sampled in a trial of the OX40 agonist ivuxolimab. The J gene is TRBJ2-2, the V gene TRBV6-5; 9 bases map to TRBD1. The receptor comes from an adult with an advanced solid tumor such as melanoma, head and neck, liver or kidney cancer. The CDR3: CASSHRGRSGELFF. CDR3 nucleotides: TGTGCCAGCAGCCACAGGGGGCGCAGCGGGGAGCTGTTTTTT.